This T cell receptor beta chain stems from a study of blood T cell repertoires in COVID-19 (dated by TCRdb to about 2020). For the study in its entirety: Samples from collaborators originated in the United States, Italy and Spain and spanned both the acute and convalescent phases of COVID-19. The material from the prospective study consisted of cDNA or gDNA derived from T cells, B-cell-depleted T cells, or PBMCs. The dataset comprised deeply sampled blood TCRbeta repertoires from subjects exposed to, actively infected with, or recovered from COVID-19. The repertoires were released in a freely available public database meant as a resource for research on the immune response to SARS-CoV-2. The samples were drawn from the first 160 participants of the ongoing ImmuneRACE study and from about 1,200 subjects provided by 6 global collaborators. Nearly every sample came with metadata listing a de-identified subject ID, COVID-19 status, age in years and sex. Where HLA class I and class II types were available, the types were taken from metadata supplied by the sample provider, not from assay-based typing. Results and caveats for the whole study, not just this receptor: Clinical and demographic metadata were provided uncurated, with the amount varying by source and participant.

V and J are trimmed by 0 bases and 5 bases, and the gene matches miss 1 base of the junction. The CDR3 measures 14 amino acids from cysteine to phenylalanine. This entry keeps only the CDR3 DNA: 42 bases, framed from base 1. CDR1 MNHEY and CDR2 SMNVEV are derived from the germline V gene (reference sequence). Points on this clone: Its target antigen remains unknown. The record has no base qualities; no much larger clone is one base away.

One collaborating source in Seattle enrolled patients while the patients were actively infected and followed the patients over time throughout the course of disease. Whole blood was collected in K2EDTA tubes by collaborating institutions according to the institutions' own protocols. For TCRbeta analysis, collaborators shipped samples as frozen whole blood, isolated PBMCs, or DNA extracted from either of those sample types. TCRbeta CDR3 regions were amplified from genomic DNA using the immunoSEQ Assay, a bias-controlled multiplex PCR. The study's own analysis went as follows. The number of nucleated cells in each sample was estimated by amplification of reference gene primers within the assay. To quantify the absolute abundance of each unique TCRbeta CDR3 rearrangement, sequence reads were collapsed and filtered. For each sample, productive Simpson clonality was calculated as the square root of Simpson's diversity index across productive rearrangements. TCRdb carries this immuneACCESS record with in-frame sequences only. Its versions omit some clonotypes, under half of them owing to an unresolved V gene in the studies checked, with the rest unexplained. V and J calls and clone size are given by that table; D and trimming were obtained from the DNA. This sample comprises some 290,000 clones, 89% of them detected only once. The top ten clonotypes cover 11% of the sample.

Input material: peripheral blood. The receptor comes from a woman in her thirties with COVID-19, enrolled during active disease. Recombination joined TRBV27 with TRBJ1-5; 7 nucleotides in the junction match TRBD1. The sequenced DNA is TGTGCCAGCAGTTTATCAGGGGGCCATCAGCCCCAGCATTTT. It encodes CASSLSGGHQPQHF.